Sequencing of this T cell receptor beta chain was carried out in a study of shared clonotypes between healthy human individuals. Study-wide findings and caveats: Only blood was sampled; tissue repertoires likely differ.

Clones were read by immunoSEQ multiplex PCR, and TCRdb kept only the in-frame ones, dropping some. The sample yields about 1.1 million clones, approximately 78% seen once. V shed 6 bases and J 0 bases; nucleotides not matched to a gene: 4. The CDR3 runs 15 residues. CDR1 is MDHEN, CDR2 SYDVKM, per germline. Regarding this clone: Its target is not known. A much larger clonotype is one base distant, so this may be a read error.

This chain connects TRBV28 to TRBJ2-2; 7 bases are shared with TRBD1. The specimen was memory CD4+ T cells from PBMCs. Subset: CD45RA-negative fraction. The sequence was obtained from a man aged 18-30 years in good health. Some clones in this sample may be carry-over from other donors' samples. CDR3 protein: CASRLGTANTGELFF. The CDR3 DNA reads TGTGCCAGCAGGTTAGGGACAGCGAACACCGGGGAGCTGTTTTTT.